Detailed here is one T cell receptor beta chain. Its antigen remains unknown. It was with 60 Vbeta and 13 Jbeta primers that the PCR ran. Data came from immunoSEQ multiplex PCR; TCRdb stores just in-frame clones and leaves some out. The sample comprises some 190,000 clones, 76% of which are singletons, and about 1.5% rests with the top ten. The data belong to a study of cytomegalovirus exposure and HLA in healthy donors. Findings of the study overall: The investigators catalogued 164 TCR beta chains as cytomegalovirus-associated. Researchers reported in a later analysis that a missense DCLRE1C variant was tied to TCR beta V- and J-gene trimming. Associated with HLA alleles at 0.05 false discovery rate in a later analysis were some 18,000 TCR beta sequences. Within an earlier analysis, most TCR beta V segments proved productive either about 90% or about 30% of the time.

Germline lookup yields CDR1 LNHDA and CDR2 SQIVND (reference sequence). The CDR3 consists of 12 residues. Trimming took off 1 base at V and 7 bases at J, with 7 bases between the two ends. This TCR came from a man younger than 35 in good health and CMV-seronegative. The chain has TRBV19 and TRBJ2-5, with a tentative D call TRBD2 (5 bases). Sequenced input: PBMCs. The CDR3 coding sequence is TGTGCCAGTAGTATAGCCGGAGGGACCCAGTACTTC. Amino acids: CASSIAGGTQYF.